This TCR beta chain appears in the sequencing data of a study of T cell repertoires in cytomegalovirus infection. Points from the study as a whole: HLA-C-restricted TCR beta clonotypes specific for CMV led the ex vivo response.

A single record per CDR3 protein comes from TCRdb applying MiXCR to the reads. The data show roughly 320,000 distinct CDR3 sequences, about 9.1% seen once. This clonotype has a count of ten or more. The antigen is unknown. Material for sequencing was PBMCs. The receptor was isolated from a human donor in good health (CMV status not recorded). Some clones in this sample may be carry-over from other donors' samples.

The CDR3 loop reads CASSYVRTQPGSPLHF. CDR3 DNA: TGTGCCAGCAGTTACGTCCGGACCCAACCAGGGTCACCCCTCCACTTT. This chain connects TRBV6-6 to TRBJ1-6, with D possibly being TRBD1 (5 bases). Trimming removed 2 bases from V and 10 bases from J, with 18 bases in between. The germline CDR1 and CDR2 sequences are MNHNY and SVGAGI (reference sequence). The CDR3 consists of 16 residues.